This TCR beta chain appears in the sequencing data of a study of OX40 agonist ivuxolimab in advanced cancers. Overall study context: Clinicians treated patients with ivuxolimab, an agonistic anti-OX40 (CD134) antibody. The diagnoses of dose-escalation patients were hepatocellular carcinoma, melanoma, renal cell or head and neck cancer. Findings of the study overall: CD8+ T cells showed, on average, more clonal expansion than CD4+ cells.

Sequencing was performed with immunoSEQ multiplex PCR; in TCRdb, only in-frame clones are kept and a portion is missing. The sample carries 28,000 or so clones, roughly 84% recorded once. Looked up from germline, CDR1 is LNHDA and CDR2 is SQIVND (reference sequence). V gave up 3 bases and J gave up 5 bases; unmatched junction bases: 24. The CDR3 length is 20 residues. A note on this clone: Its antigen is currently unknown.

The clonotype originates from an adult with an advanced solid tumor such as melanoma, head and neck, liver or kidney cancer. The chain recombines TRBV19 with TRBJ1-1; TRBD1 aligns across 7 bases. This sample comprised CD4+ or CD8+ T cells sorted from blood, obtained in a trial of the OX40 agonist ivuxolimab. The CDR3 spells CASSIRGSDTTYPWSTEAFF. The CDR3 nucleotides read TGTGCCAGTAGTATCAGGGGGTCAGATACAACATATCCATGGTCGACTGAAGCTTTCTTT.